This is a list of T cell receptor beta chains from one sample in a study of T cell changes during pregnancy in multiple sclerosis. Sequenced by immunoSEQ multiplex PCR; TCRdb stores in-frame clones only, minus some. The data hold tens of thousands of clones, with about 91% observed a single time. The source was CD8+ T cells from peripheral blood mononuclear cells, collected before pregnancy. These receptors were taken from a female donor with multiple sclerosis, enrolled in a pregnancy study. Both conserved end residues are part of each CDR3.

J gene | V gene | CDR3 protein
TRBJ2-7 | TRBV18 | CASSPWDTRYEQYF
TRBJ1-1 | TRBV29-1 | CSFGGVASRAEAFF
TRBJ2-7 | TRBV5-6 | CASSYGQGGEQYF
TRBJ1-1 | TRBV25-1 | CASSEWSGGRTFF
TRBJ2-5 | TRBV10-3 | CAISTSGGPQETQYF
TRBJ2-7 | TRBV18 | CASSPTNRPNYEQYF
TRBJ2-5 | TRBV14 | CASSQGPNTEAQETQYF
TRBJ1-1 | TRBV7-9 | CASSSGGTGKMGNEAFF
TRBJ1-2 | TRBV7-9 | CASSLSSGFGYTF
TRBJ2-1 | TRBV27 | CASSLGAGGAPNEQFF
TRBJ1-5 | TRBV6-1 | CASSPGTGYNQPQHF
TRBJ1-1 | TRBV6-5 | CASSYTGQGAAEAFF
TRBJ2-2 | TRBV29-1 | CSAERLVTGELFF
TRBJ2-1 | TRBV5-6 | CASSLEQGYTYNEQFF
TRBJ2-3 | TRBV30 | CASDLSGGGTDTQYF
TRBJ2-5 | TRBV5-1 | CASSLEGNSQETQYF
TRBJ2-1 | TRBV7-9 | CASSLASGGPYNEQFF
TRBJ2-7 | TRBV7-2 | CASSLVSGGTYEQYF
TRBJ1-2 | TRBV7-8 | CASSLGRAGYGYTF
TRBJ2-1 | TRBV7-9 | CASIKFTGGLYNEQFF
TRBJ2-1 | TRBV9 | CASSAGLAGGIEQFF
TRBJ2-7 | TRBV27 | CASSPEAGLYEQYF
TRBJ2-1 | TRBV19 | CASSSPGQGYNEQFF
TRBJ2-7 | TRBV5-6 | CASSIGTGAYEQYF
TRBJ2-5 | TRBV7-3 | CASSLMGSGGETQYF
TRBJ1-6 | TRBV15 | CATSEGNSPLHF
TRBJ1-1 | TRBV19 | CASNLGQGEAFF
TRBJ1-5 | TRBV9 | CASGAGDSNQPQHF
TRBJ1-2 | TRBV5-8 | CASSLEDRGNYGYTF
TRBJ1-1 | TRBV29-1 | CSVVAMNTEAFF
TRBJ2-1 | TRBV28 | CASRISTSGGYNEQFF
TRBJ1-2 | TRBV7-9 | CASSSLTGPYGYTF
TRBJ2-5 | TRBV7-9 | CASSRTSGDFETQYF
TRBJ1-2 | TRBV6-1 | CASSEVGGEKGLGYGYTF
TRBJ2-7 | TRBV30 | CAWESGGLFTVREQYF
TRBJ1-2 | TRBV6-5 | CASSYSEIGGPYGYTF
TRBJ2-7 | TRBV5-8 | CASSFTRGEQYF
TRBJ1-1 | TRBV29-1 | CSVEGSDWTEAFF
TRBJ1-5 | TRBV2 | CASSPTPFSNQPQHF
TRBJ2-7 | TRBV5-4 | CASSDGTSGGFAYEQYF
TRBJ1-6 | TRBV6-1 | CASSGTQDYNSPLHF
TRBJ1-1 | TRBV9 | CASSAGTGNTEAFF
TRBJ2-2 | TRBV4-1 | CASSQEGLAGSGELFF
TRBJ2-1 | TRBV29-1 | CSVAGHPDSYNEQFF
TRBJ2-3 | TRBV7-2 | CASSFGDTQYF
TRBJ2-3 | TRBV5-4 | CASSLYPGTEFTDTQYF
TRBJ2-1 | TRBV19 | CASSATSGGFYEQFF
TRBJ1-2 | TRBV5-1 | CASSFGGALGEHGYTF
TRBJ2-2 | TRBV13 | CASSPLGQGTTGELFF
TRBJ1-1 | TRBV5-1 | CASSETENTEAFF
TRBJ1-4 | TRBV6-5 | CASRRDRGQSEKLFF
TRBJ1-1 | TRBV13 | CASSFDREGTEAFF
TRBJ2-1 | TRBV5-1 | CASKKWETEAYNEQFF
TRBJ1-2 | TRBV27 | CASRRLGPDGYTF
TRBJ2-7 | TRBV13 | CASRTGDRGKDEQYF
TRBJ2-1 | TRBV2 | CASSDILFGGGNEQFF
TRBJ2-7 | TRBV5-6 | CASSLGLAGAEQYF
TRBJ1-4 | TRBV11-2 | CASGPQTVNEKLFF
TRBJ2-7 | TRBV13 | CASSASGTNYEQYF